This is a list of T cell receptor beta chains from one sample in a study of cytomegalovirus exposure and HLA in healthy donors. Sequencing used immunoSEQ multiplex PCR; TCRdb keeps in-frame clones, though not all of them. The table includes 70,000 to 100,000 clones, roughly 69% detected once. The sample taken for sequencing was PBMCs. The receptors originated from a woman between 45 and 60 years old in good health and CMV-seropositive. CDR3s include the opening cysteine and the closing phenylalanine or tryptophan.

TRBJ1-2	TRBV6-5	CASSSQTGSYGYTF
TRBJ1-1	TRBV11-2	CASSIARGTEAFF
TRBJ1-1	TRBV5-4	CASSLNIQGTEAFF
TRBJ2-3	TRBV5-1	CASSLVAGGAGTDTQYF
TRBJ2-2	TRBV9	CASSPYLVGAGGELFF
TRBJ2-5	TRBV28	CASSFARRPETQYF
TRBJ1-6	TRBV5-4	CASSLRGGNNSPLHF
TRBJ2-2	TRBV12-5	CASRQGLNTGELFF
TRBJ1-3	TRBV27	CASSLLPGQGGNTIYF
TRBJ2-1	TRBV5-1	CASTGHNEQFF
TRBJ1-4	TRBV5-4	CASSATGTGVASLFF
TRBJ1-2	TRBV9	CASGTLLGDSNYGYTF
TRBJ1-1	TRBV19	CASSSGNTEAFF
TRBJ1-5	TRBV5-8	CASSLVTGTDSNQPQHF
TRBJ2-1	TRBV5-4	CASSLGLAGGGYEQFF
TRBJ2-1	TRBV7-2	CASSLGQEYNEQFF
TRBJ2-5	TRBV10-3	CAISELAGGETQYF
TRBJ1-3	TRBV28	CASSPGAPGNTIYF
TRBJ1-2	TRBV5-1	CASSTQTGNYYGYTF
TRBJ1-1	TRBV6-5	CASILGRTKNTEAFF
TRBJ1-5	TRBV27	CASSFGGNQPQHF
TRBJ2-1	TRBV9	CASSLGDRGTHEQFF
TRBJ2-1	TRBV5-4	CASSLGGDRGREQFF
TRBJ1-2	TRBV7-9	CSSSLVGGNTGYTF
TRBJ2-3	TRBV28	CASRQGGPDTQYF
TRBJ2-7	TRBV5-4	CASRSGTGDSEQYF
TRBJ2-3	TRBV12-1	CASSFFDERKF
TRBJ1-1	TRBV4-1	CASSQATGINTEAFF
TRBJ2-5	TRBV7-6	CASSMGQGQETQYF
TRBJ1-1	TRBV5-6	CASSTPGQGENTEAFF
TRBJ1-5	TRBV6-6	CASSYKWQGVHQPQHF
TRBJ2-5	TRBV19	CASSMGWGDSQETQYF
TRBJ2-1	TRBV9	CASSVGPGLAGGFNEQFF
TRBJ1-1	TRBV9	CASSVGGRQGHTEAFF
TRBJ2-5	TRBV19	CASSSRDIEETQYF
TRBJ1-2	TRBV18	CASTTGSDYGYTF
TRBJ1-6	TRBV30	CALTLSSYNSPLHF
TRBJ2-4	TRBV18	CASSPPRPQSKNIQYF
TRBJ1-2	TRBV7-9	CASSSLPQTANYGYTF
TRBJ1-4	TRBV18	CASSPPVPGRKLFF
TRBJ1-1	TRBV7-6	CASSQGIEAFF
TRBJ1-2	TRBV7-9	CSSSSLPQTANYGYTF
TRBJ1-3	TRBV10-3	CAISETLEGQPSGNTIYF
TRBJ2-3	TRBV18	CASSPRTTGRGDTQYF
TRBJ1-4	TRBV28	CASSPRGLDEKLFF
TRBJ1-1	TRBV29-1	CSFRTGPEAFF
TRBJ1-2	TRBV10-3	CAIRTDRGNGYTF
TRBJ1-5	TRBV19	CASSVDRGPSVQHF